The 3 T cell receptor beta chains presented below share a single source sample, sequenced in a study of regulatory T cells in long-lasting Graves disease. Assembly of TCR beta libraries relied on iRepertoire HTBI primers together with Arm-PCR of CDR3 regions. TCRdb fed the multiplex PCR reads into MiXCR, producing one record per CDR3 protein. The table lists 400,000 to 500,000 distinct CDR3 sequences, 20% to 25% of them singletons, with roughly an eighth in the top ten. The sample's time point: persistent/refractory GD, antithyroid drugs over 5 years with positive TRAb. PBMC RNA served as the TCR library source. The sequencing here drew on peripheral blood mononuclear cells (PBMCs), taken when the disease was refractory, from a patient treated with antithyroid drugs. All receptors derive from a female donor with Graves disease.

Ten or more counts support this clonotype. The V call is TRBV12-3 or TRBV12-4, the J call TRBJ1-2; D gene ambiguous. Trimming stripped 3 bases from V and 3 bases from J, with 14 bases between. The CDR3 sequence is 15 residues long. The CDR3 region has the DNA TGTGCCAGCAGTTTTTTTTCTCGGGATTACTATGGCTACACCTTC. The encoded protein is CASSFFSRDYYGYTF.

The V and J genes are TRBV3-1 and TRBJ1-1, with a possible D match to TRBD1 (5 bases). The CDR3 extends over 18 amino acids. Germline V gives CDR1 LGHDT, CDR2 YNNKEL (reference sequence). V shed 0 bases and J shed 0 bases, with 17 bases lying between them. The CDR3 DNA follows: TGTGCCAGCAGCCAAGAAACGGGGGGATTTGGGTTGAACACTGAAGCTTTCTTT. Its protein is CASSQETGGFGLNTEAFF.

The V gene is TRBV20-1, the J gene TRBJ2-6; tentative D call: TRBD2 (5 bases). This CDR3 has 15 amino acids. Trimming shortened V by 5 bases and J by 0 bases, and 11 bases separated the two germline ends. The germline V gene has CDR1 DFQATT and CDR2 SNEGSKA (reference sequence). The CDR3 spells CSALRGSSGANVLTF. CDR3 nucleotides: TGCAGTGCTTTACGCGGGTCCTCTGGGGCCAACGTCCTGACTTTC.